The sequence of this TCR beta chain was determined in a study of metastatic and nonmetastatic thyroid tumors. General study results and limits: According to reports, the diversity of TCR beta was significantly higher in malignant thyroid tumors than in benign nodules, and this held in both blood and tumor samples.

This clone was counted at least ten times. Antigen specificity is unknown. Each patient went into thyroid surgery without having received any treatment. TCRdb reprocessed the PCR reads using MiXCR. This sample has 20,000 to 30,000 clones, with over 10% found just once. The germline gives CDR1 MGHRA, CDR2 YSYEKL. CDR3 length equals 15 residues. V shed 3 bases, J shed 11 bases, and the junction held 7 bases outside the gene matches. This rearrangement joins TRBV4-1 to TRBJ1-6; TRBD1 matches 10 bases. Material: blood. The sequence was obtained from a female donor with papillary thyroid cancer or a benign thyroid nodule (not recorded which). Some clones in this sample may be carry-over from other donors' samples. CDR3 sequence (DNA): TGCGCCAGCAGCCAGCTAGGGACAGGGGAACCACCCCTCCACTTT. This gives the protein CASSQLGTGEPPLHF.